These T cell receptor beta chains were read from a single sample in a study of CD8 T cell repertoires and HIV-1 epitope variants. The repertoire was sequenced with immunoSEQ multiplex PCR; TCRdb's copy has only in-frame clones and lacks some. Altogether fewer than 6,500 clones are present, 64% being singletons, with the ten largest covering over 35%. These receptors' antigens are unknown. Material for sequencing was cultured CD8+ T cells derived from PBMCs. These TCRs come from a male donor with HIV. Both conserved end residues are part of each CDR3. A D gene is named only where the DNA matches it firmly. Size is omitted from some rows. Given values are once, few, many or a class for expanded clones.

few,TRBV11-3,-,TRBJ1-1,TGTGCCAGCAGCGACTCTGTGGGCACTGAAGCTTTCTTT,CASSDSVGTEAFF
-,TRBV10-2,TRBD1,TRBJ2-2,TGCGCCACCGACAGGGGGACCGGGGAGCTGTTTTTT,CATDRGTGELFF
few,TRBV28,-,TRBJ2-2,TGTGCCAGCAGTTTTCTTGGTCGGGGCACCGGGGAGCTGTTTTTT,CASSFLGRGTGELFF
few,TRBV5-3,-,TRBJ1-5,TGTGCCAGAAGCGGTACCGATTACAGGGCCCTGGGCGAGAGGAATCAGCCCCAGCATTTT,CARSGTDYRALGERNQPQHF
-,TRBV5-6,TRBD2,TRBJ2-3,TGTGCCAGCAGCTGGACTAGCGGGGGGGCTGATTTTTATTTT,CASSWTSGGADFYF
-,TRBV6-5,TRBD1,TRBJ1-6,TGTGCCAGCAGGCCGGGACAGGGGTATTCACCCCTCCACTTT,CASRPGQGYSPLHF
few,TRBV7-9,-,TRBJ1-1,TGTGCCAGCGGACCGAACACGGCAGGACCGAACACTGAAGCTTTCTTT,CASGPNTAGPNTEAFF
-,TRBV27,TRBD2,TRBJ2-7,TGTGCCAGCAGTACGGCGGGGGGAGGGGAAGAGCAGTACTTC,CASSTAGGGEEQYF
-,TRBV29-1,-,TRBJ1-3,TGCAGCGTTTCAGGGGTAAATGGAAACACCATATATTTT,CSVSGVNGNTIYF
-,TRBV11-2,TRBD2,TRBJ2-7,TGTGCCAGCAGCTTGACTAGCGGCTTTAGAGACGAGCAGTACTTC,CASSLTSGFRDEQYF
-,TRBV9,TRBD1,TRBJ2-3,TGTGCCAGCAGCGTTTCGACAGGGTGGAGGACAGATACGCAGTATTTT,CASSVSTGWRTDTQYF
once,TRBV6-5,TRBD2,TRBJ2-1,TGTGCCAGCAGTTACCGGGGGGGGTACAATGAGCAGTTCTTC,CASSYRGGYNEQFF
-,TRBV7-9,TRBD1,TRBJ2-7,TGTGCCAGCAGCCCGTGGACAGGGGACTTTCTCTACGAGCAGTACTTC,CASSPWTGDFLYEQYF
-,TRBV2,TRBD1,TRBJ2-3,TGTGCCAGCAGTGAAGTAACCAGGGGGGATACGCAGTATTTT,CASSEVTRGDTQYF
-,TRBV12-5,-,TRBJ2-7,TGTGCTAGTGGTTCTGGGGGCGAGCAGTACTTC,CASGSGGEQYF
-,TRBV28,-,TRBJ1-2,TGTGCCAGCAGAAACCTACCAAGGCGAGGCTACACCTTC,CASRNLPRRGYTF
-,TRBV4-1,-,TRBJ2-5,TGCGCCAGCAGCCCCCCATGGTCGACCCAAGAGACCCAGTACTTC,CASSPPWSTQETQYF
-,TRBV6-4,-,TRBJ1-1,TGTGCCAGCCGGGGTGGGACGGGGACTGAAGCTTTCTTT,CASRGGTGTEAFF
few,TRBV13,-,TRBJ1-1,TGTGCCAGCAGCTCTTCACTGAACACTGAAGCTTTCTTT,CASSSSLNTEAFF
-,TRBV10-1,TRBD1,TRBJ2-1,TGCGCCAGCAGTACAGGGGGCTATGAGCAGTTCTTC,CASSTGGYEQFF
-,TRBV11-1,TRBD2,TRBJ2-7,TGTGCCAGCAGTCTCACATCGACTAGCGGGGGGCCTTCTGGCGAGCAGTACTTC,CASSLTSTSGGPSGEQYF
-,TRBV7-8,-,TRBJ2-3,TGTGCCAGCAGCACCATTGGCACGGATACGCAGTATTTT,CASSTIGTDTQYF
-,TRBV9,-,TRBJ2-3,TGTGCCAGCAGCGTAGCCCCTGGTAGCACAGATACGCAGTATTTT,CASSVAPGSTDTQYF
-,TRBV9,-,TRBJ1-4,TGTGCCAGCAGCGTAGTCGGCGAAGCAACTAATGAAAAACTGTTTTTT,CASSVVGEATNEKLFF
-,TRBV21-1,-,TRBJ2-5,TGTGCCAGCAGCTCCGCCGGGATAGATCAAGAGACCCAGTACTTC,CASSSAGIDQETQYF
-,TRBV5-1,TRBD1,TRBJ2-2,TGCGCCAGCAGAAATCCGGGACAGGGATCTACCGGGGAGCTGTTTTTT,CASRNPGQGSTGELFF
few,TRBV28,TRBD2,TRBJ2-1,TGTGCCAGCAGTTTACGAGTAGCGGGAGGTTACGATGAGCAGTTCTTC,CASSLRVAGGYDEQFF
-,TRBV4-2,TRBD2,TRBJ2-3,TGTGCCAGCCGAAACCTTAGCGGGGGGACAGATACGCAGTATTTT,CASRNLSGGTDTQYF
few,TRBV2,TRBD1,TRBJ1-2,TGTGCCAGCAGTGAGTGGGACAGGGGACTTCTTCGCTACACCTTC,CASSEWDRGLLRYTF
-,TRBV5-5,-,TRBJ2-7,TGTGCCAGCAGCCCGCTCTTTGGGGGGTCCTACGAGCAGTACTTC,CASSPLFGGSYEQYF
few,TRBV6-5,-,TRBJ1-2,TGTGCCAGCAGTGAACGGGACAATGGAGGCTACACCTTC,CASSERDNGGYTF
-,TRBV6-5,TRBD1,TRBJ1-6,TGTGCCAGCAGTTCCGGACAGGGGGCGAATTCACCCCTCCACTTT,CASSSGQGANSPLHF
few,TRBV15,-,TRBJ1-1,TGTGCCACCAGCAGAGATTCTTGGACGGAAGAAGCTTTCTTT,CATSRDSWTEEAFF
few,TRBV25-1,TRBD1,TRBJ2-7,TGTGCCAGCAGTCCGACCGTAGGATTGGGACAGCCCTACGAGCAGTACTTC,CASSPTVGLGQPYEQYF
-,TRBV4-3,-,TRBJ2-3,TGCGCCAGCAGCCAAGATCAGGGGGCGGGGGCAGATACGCAGTATTTT,CASSQDQGAGADTQYF
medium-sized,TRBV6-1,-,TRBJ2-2,TGTGCCAGCAGTGACAAGGGGGAGACCGGGGAGCTGTTTTTT,CASSDKGETGELFF
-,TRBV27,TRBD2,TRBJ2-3,TGTGCCAGCAGTTCTCTAGCGGGAGGCCTTCAGCGGTATTTT,CASSSLAGGLQRYF
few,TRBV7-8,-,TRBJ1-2,TGTGCCAGCAGCGATAACAGGATTTCTAACTATGGCTACACCTTC,CASSDNRISNYGYTF
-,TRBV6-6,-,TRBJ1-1,TGTGCCAGCAGTTACAGGGAGGGCACTGAAGCTTTCTTT,CASSYREGTEAFF
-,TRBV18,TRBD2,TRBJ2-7,TGTGCCAGCTCACCACTGGCTAGCGGGGGTCGTTACGAGCAGTACTTC,CASSPLASGGRYEQYF
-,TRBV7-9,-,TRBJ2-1,TGTGCCAGCAGTCGGGACATTGTCAACAATGAGCAGTTCTTC,CASSRDIVNNEQFF
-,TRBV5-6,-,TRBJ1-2,TGTGCCAGCAGCCAGGGTGGAGGTGGTGGCTACACCTTC,CASSQGGGGGYTF
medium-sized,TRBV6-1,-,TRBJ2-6,TGTGCCAGCAGTGAAGCGACGAGGGTGACAGGCACTGCCAACGTCCTGACTTTC,CASSEATRVTGTANVLTF
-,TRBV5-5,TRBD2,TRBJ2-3,TGTGCCAGCAGCGGGGGAGGGACGAGGGGCACAGATACGCAGTATTTT,CASSGGGTRGTDTQYF
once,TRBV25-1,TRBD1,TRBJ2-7,TGTGCCAGCAAAGGCTCACCGGGACAGGGTTCCTACGAGCAGTACTTC,CASKGSPGQGSYEQYF
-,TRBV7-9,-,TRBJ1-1,TGTGCCAGCAGCTCTTCGCGGGGGGGTCCGAACACTGAGGCTTTCTTT,CASSSSRGGPNTEAFF
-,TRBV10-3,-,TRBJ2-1,TGTGCCATCAGTGACGTTCGCCTGGGACCAGACAATGAGCAGTTCTTC,CAISDVRLGPDNEQFF
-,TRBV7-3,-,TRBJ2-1,TGTGCCAGCAGCCCCCTCTGGGGGCAGGGGCAGTTCTTC,CASSPLWGQGQFF
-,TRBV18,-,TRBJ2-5,TGTGCCAGCTCACCACCCATTGGAGAGACCCAGTACTTC,CASSPPIGETQYF
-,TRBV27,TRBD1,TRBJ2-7,TGTGCCAGCAGTTACCAGACAGGGGGCGGGTACGAGCAGTACTTC,CASSYQTGGGYEQYF